The 10 T cell receptor beta chains in this list originate from one sample, sequenced in a study of cytomegalovirus exposure and HLA in healthy donors. The PCR was carried out with 60 Vbeta primers and 13 Jbeta primers. The assay was immunoSEQ multiplex PCR, and TCRdb's table has in-frame clones only and misses some. The sample holds 150,000 to 200,000 clones, 80% to 85% seen once. The sample was PBMCs. The receptors here all came from a boy between 10 and 17 years old in good health and CMV-seronegative.

The chain recombines TRBV7-6 with TRBJ1-2; a possible D gene is TRBD1 (6 bases). The V and J ends lost 4 bases and 1 base respectively, with 7 bases between them. Per germline, CDR1 SGHVS and CDR2 FNYEAQ. This CDR3 comprises 13 residues. In DNA, the CDR3 is TGTGCCAGCAGCTCACAGGGTAACTATGGCTACACCTTC. Its translation: CASSSQGNYGYTF. Together with reference TRBV7-6 and TRBJ1-2, the CDR3 gives the full variable domain: GAGVSQSPRYKVTKRGQDVALRCDPISGHVSLYWYRQALGQGPEFLTYFNYEAQQDKSGLPNDRFSAERPEGSISTLTIQRTEQRDSAMYRCASSSQGNYGYTFGSGTRLTVV.

This chain joins TRBV5-1 and TRBJ2-7, with 9 bases matching TRBD1. The CDR3 is made up of 15 amino acids. J was trimmed by 3 bases and V by 0 bases; bases with no gene match: 4. CDR1 is SGHRS and CDR2 is YFSETQ in the germline V gene. The DNA for the CDR3 is TGCGCCAGCAGCTTGGGTGGGACAGGGAACTACGAGCAGTACTTC. It translates to CASSLGGTGNYEQYF.

The rearrangement links TRBV10-3 to TRBJ2-7; D is ambiguous. The CDR3 contains 14 residues. V was trimmed by 0 bases and J by 1 base, leaving 7 bases between them. Germline values: CDR1 ENHRY, CDR2 SYGVKD. The CDR3, as DNA: TGTGCCATCAGTGAGTCGGCCCTTTCCTACGAGCAGTACTTC. Its protein product is CAISESALSYEQYF.

This clone was seen once. The CDR3 protein is CASTPGQRSGANVLTF. DNA of the CDR3: TGTGCCTCGACACCGGGACAGAGATCTGGGGCCAACGTCCTGACTTTC. The chain combines TRBV10-3 with TRBJ2-6, with TRBD1 matching over 7 bases. The ends lost 11 bases at V and 1 base at J; junction bases unmatched: 11. CDR3 length: 16 amino acids. Per germline, CDR1 ENHRY and CDR2 SYGVKD.

This rearrangement joins TRBV7-9 to TRBJ1-2; D might be TRBD1 (5 bases). V was clipped by 5 bases and J by 6 bases, with 13 bases between them. CDR1 and CDR2 from the germline V gene are SEHNR and FQNEAQ (reference sequence). CDR3 length: 13 amino acids. CDR3 protein: CASSPPDMDGYTF. CDR3 sequence (DNA): TGTGCCAGCAGCCCCCCGGACATGGATGGCTACACCTTC.

The CDR3 loop reads CASSLGQGTGELFF. The CDR3 DNA reads as TGTGCCAGCAGCTTGGGACAGGGAACCGGGGAGCTGTTTTTT. The V call is TRBV7-2, the J call TRBJ2-2, with 9 bases that match TRBD1. V lost 3 bases, J lost 5 bases, and 1 base stayed unmatched. CDR3 length equals 14 residues. Germline CDR1 SGHTA, CDR2 FQGNSA.

V and J are TRBV10-1 and TRBJ1-1; D perhaps matches TRBD1 (5 bases). Germline CDR1 and CDR2: WNHNN and SYGVQD (reference sequence). The CDR3 consists of 13 residues. Trimming stripped 6 bases from V and 1 base from J, with 9 bases between. The CDR3 DNA sequence: TGCGCCAGCAGCAGACAGCCGAACACTGAAGCTTTCTTT. Translated, it gives CASSRQPNTEAFF.

The chain links TRBV10-2 to TRBJ1-1; D is ambiguous. Trimming pared 7 bases from V and 1 base from J, leaving 13 bases between. CDR3 size: 14 residues. The germline CDR1 and CDR2 sequences are WSHSY and SAAADI. The CDR3 protein is CASIPAVGNTEAFF. The CDR3 DNA reads TGCGCCAGCATTCCGGCGGTAGGGAACACTGAAGCTTTCTTT.

The rearrangement uses TRBV5-1 and TRBJ2-5; D gene unclear. This CDR3 is 13 amino acids long. CDR1 and CDR2 (germline): SGHRS, YFSETQ. Trimming removed 3 bases from V and 2 bases from J, with 8 bases in between. The DNA of the CDR3 is TGCGCCAGCAGCTCAACACCTCAAGAGACCCAGTACTTC. Translating it yields CASSSTPQETQYF.

The chain combines TRBV4-3 with TRBJ1-6, with D hard to call. This CDR3 is built from 13 residues. The V gene's germline CDR1 is LGHNA and CDR2 YSLEER. With 5 bases removed from V and 7 bases from J, the gap between germline ends came to 9 bases. CDR3 sequence (DNA): TGCGCCAGCAGCGCCTCTCAGAATTCACCCCTCCACTTT. Translated: CASSASQNSPLHF.